These T cell receptor beta chains were read from a single sample in a study of T-cell memory formation after mild COVID-19. One entry per CDR3 protein, called by TCRdb with MiXCR from the 5' RACE reads. This table has approximately 400,000 distinct CDR3 sequences, roughly 24% appearing once. The sample taken for sequencing was PBMCs or a T cell subset sorted from them (not recorded which). The receptors were sampled from an adult woman who had mild COVID-19 (a few samples of this study predate the infection). Cell type and time point are not known. The CDR3 runs from the conserved cysteine through the conserved F or W. D genes are given only for firm matches. The size field is filled for only some rows; it gives once, few, many or a size class.

v_call,clone_size,j_call,d_call,cdr3_aa,cdr3_nt
TRBV2,.,TRBJ2-7,TRBD2,CASSGVASGSPEQYF,TGTGCCAGCAGTGGGGTCGCTAGCGGGAGTCCCGAGCAGTACTTC
TRBV7-9,.,TRBJ1-2,TRBD1,CASSSRDRSNYGYTF,TGTGCCAGCAGCTCACGGGACAGGAGTAACTATGGCTACACCTTC
TRBV29-1,.,TRBJ1-2,.,CSVGTPEGFFYGYTF,TGCAGCGTTGGGACCCCGGAGGGATTCTTCTATGGCTACACCTTC
TRBV7-9,.,TRBJ2-7,TRBD2,CASSLALGTSGLYEQYF,TGTGCCAGCAGCTTAGCCCTAGGGACTAGCGGGCTCTACGAGCAGTACTTC
TRBV20-1,.,TRBJ1-2,.,CSARGIDRSYGYTF,TGCAGTGCGCGGGGGATCGACAGGAGCTATGGCTACACCTTC
TRBV7-3,many,TRBJ2-2,TRBD1,CASSPTGAGTGELFF,TGTGCCAGCAGCCCCACAGGGGCTGGCACCGGGGAGCTGTTTTTT
TRBV5-1,.,TRBJ1-1,.,CASPTGLHVNTEAFF,TGCGCCAGCCCAACGGGGCTCCACGTGAACACTGAAGCTTTCTTT
TRBV3-1,few,TRBJ2-7,.,CASSPKGGHGARSYEQYF,TGTGCCAGCAGCCCGAAAGGTGGACATGGGGCGAGGTCCTACGAGCAGTACTTC
TRBV12-3/TRBV12-4,.,TRBJ1-2,.,CASSFGENYGYTF,TGTGCCAGCAGTTTCGGTGAAAACTATGGCTACACCTTC
TRBV19,.,TRBJ2-7,.,CATSRPFGGNEQYF,TGTGCCACCTCCCGGCCCTTTGGAGGTAACGAGCAGTACTTC
TRBV25-1,few,TRBJ1-1,.,CASSESGSFSQEAFF,TGTGCCAGCAGTGAATCTGGTTCTTTCAGTCAGGAAGCTTTCTTT
TRBV11-2,.,TRBJ2-2,.,CASSLVVSGGRWTGELFF,TGTGCCAGCAGCTTAGTGGTGAGCGGAGGGAGATGGACCGGGGAGCTGTTTTTT
TRBV29-1,.,TRBJ2-4,TRBD1,CSVEGQGINIQYF,TGCAGCGTTGAAGGACAGGGGATAAACATTCAGTACTTC
TRBV7-2,.,TRBJ2-7,.,CASSLYFEQYF,TGTGCCAGCAGCTTATATTTCGAGCAGTACTTC
TRBV21-1,.,TRBJ2-3,.,CASSKANPTDYTQYF,TGTGCCAGCAGCAAAGCGAACCCCACCGACTATACGCAGTATTTT
TRBV12-3/TRBV12-4,.,TRBJ2-7,.,CASSPTRTDSEQYF,TGTGCCAGCAGTCCGACTCGGACTGATTCAGAGCAGTACTTC
TRBV12-3/TRBV12-4,few,TRBJ1-1,.,CASRPGRMNTEAFF,TGTGCCAGCAGGCCGGGACGGATGAACACTGAAGCTTTCTTT
TRBV20-1,.,TRBJ2-1,TRBD1,CSAGRQGVGLYNEQFF,TGCAGTGCAGGACGACAGGGAGTGGGCCTCTACAATGAGCAGTTCTTC
TRBV5-6,.,TRBJ2-2,.,CASSLVNGNTGELFF,TGTGCCAGCAGCTTGGTGAACGGGAACACCGGGGAGCTGTTTTTT
TRBV5-6,once,TRBJ1-5,.,CASSLAADYNQPQHF,TGTGCCAGCAGCTTGGCCGCAGACTACAATCAGCCCCAGCATTTT
TRBV7-2,.,TRBJ1-3,.,CASSLDYREAGNTIYF,TGTGCCAGCAGCTTAGATTACAGGGAAGCAGGAAACACCATATATTTT
TRBV7-3,once,TRBJ2-1,TRBD2,CASSPSPAAGVSYNEQFF,TGTGCCAGCAGCCCCTCCCCGGCGGCGGGAGTTTCCTACAATGAGCAGTTCTTC
TRBV12-3/TRBV12-4,many,TRBJ2-1,.,CASSPRGGAYNEQFF,TGTGCCAGCAGTCCCAGGGGGGGGGCCTACAATGAGCAGTTCTTC
TRBV29-1,.,TRBJ1-1,.,CSVDRVNTEAFF,TGCAGCGTTGACAGGGTGAACACTGAAGCTTTCTTT